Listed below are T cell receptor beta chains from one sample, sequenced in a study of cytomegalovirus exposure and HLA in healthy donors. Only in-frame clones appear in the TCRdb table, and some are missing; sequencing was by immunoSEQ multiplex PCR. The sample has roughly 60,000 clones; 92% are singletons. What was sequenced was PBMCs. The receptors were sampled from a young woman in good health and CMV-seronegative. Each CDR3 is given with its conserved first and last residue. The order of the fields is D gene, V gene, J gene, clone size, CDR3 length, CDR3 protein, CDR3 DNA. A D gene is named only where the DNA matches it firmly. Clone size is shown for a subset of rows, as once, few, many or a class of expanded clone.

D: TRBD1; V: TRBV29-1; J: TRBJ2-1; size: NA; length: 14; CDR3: CSVTTGTGYNEQFF; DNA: TGCAGCGTTACTACCGGGACAGGATACAATGAGCAGTTCTTC
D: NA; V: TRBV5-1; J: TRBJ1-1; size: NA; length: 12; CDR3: CASSLGSSEAFF; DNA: TGCGCCAGCAGCTTGGGTTCCAGTGAAGCTTTCTTT
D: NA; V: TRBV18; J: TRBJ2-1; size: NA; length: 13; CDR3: CASSPRGYNEQFF; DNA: TGTGCCAGCTCCCCCCGGGGTTACAATGAGCAGTTCTTC
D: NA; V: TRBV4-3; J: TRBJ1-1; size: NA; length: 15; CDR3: CASSQDPHGDTEAFF; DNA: TGCGCCAGCAGCCAAGATCCGCACGGGGACACTGAAGCTTTCTTT
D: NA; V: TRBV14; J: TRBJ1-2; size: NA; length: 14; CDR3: CASSLAGQNYGYTF; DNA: TGTGCCAGCAGCCTGGCTGGTCAGAACTATGGCTACACCTTC
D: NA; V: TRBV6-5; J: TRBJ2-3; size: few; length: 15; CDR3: CASSYSSSGLSTQYF; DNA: TGTGCCAGCAGTTACTCGTCCAGCGGGTTGAGTACGCAGTATTTT
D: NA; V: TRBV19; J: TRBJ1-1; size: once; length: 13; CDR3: CASIRGTNTEAFF; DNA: TGTGCCAGTATACGGGGAACGAACACTGAAGCTTTCTTT
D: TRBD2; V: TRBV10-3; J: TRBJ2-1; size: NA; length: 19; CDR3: CAISESLAGVVSSYNEQFF; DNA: TGTGCCATCAGTGAGTCACTAGCGGGAGTTGTGAGCTCCTACAATGAGCAGTTCTTC
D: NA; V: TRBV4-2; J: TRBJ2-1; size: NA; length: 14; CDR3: CASSPPGAYNEQFF; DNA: TGTGCCAGCAGCCCTCCGGGGGCCTACAATGAGCAGTTCTTC
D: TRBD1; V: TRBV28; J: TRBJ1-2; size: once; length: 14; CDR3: CASSERYRGRGYTF; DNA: TGTGCCAGCAGTGAAAGATACAGGGGGCGAGGCTACACCTTC
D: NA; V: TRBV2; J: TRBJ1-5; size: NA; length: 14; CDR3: CASSEVGGGWAQHF; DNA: TGTGCCAGCAGTGAAGTAGGGGGGGGGTGGGCCCAGCATTTT
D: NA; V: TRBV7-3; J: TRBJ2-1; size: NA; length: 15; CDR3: CASSRGSGSGNEQFF; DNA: TGTGCCAGCAGCCGGGGTTCAGGATCCGGCAATGAGCAGTTCTTC
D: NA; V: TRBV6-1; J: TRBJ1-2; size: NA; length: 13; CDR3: CASTEAGHYGYTF; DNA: TGTGCCAGCACCGAAGCTGGGCACTATGGCTACACCTTC
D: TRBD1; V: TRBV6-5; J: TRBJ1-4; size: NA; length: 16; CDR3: CASSSTGSPTNEKLFF; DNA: TGTGCCAGCAGTTCGACAGGGAGCCCAACTAATGAAAAACTGTTTTTT
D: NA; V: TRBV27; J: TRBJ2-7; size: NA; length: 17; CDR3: CASSLQPGLGQSYEQYF; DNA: TGTGCCAGCAGTTTACAGCCGGGACTGGGACAGTCCTACGAGCAGTACTTC
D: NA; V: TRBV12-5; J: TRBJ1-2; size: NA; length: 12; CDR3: CASARDFYSYTF; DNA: TGTGCTAGTGCCCGCGACTTCTATAGCTACACCTTC
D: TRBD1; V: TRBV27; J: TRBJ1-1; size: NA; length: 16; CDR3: CASSPRQGRRDTEAFF; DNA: TGTGCCAGCAGTCCTAGACAGGGAAGGCGGGACACTGAAGCTTTCTTT
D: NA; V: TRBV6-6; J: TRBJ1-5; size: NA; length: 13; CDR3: CASTRTDYQPQHF; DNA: TGTGCCAGCACCCGGACAGATTATCAGCCCCAGCATTTT
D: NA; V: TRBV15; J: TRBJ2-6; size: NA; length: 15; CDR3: CATSRDRSGANVLTF; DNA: TGTGCCACCAGCAGAGACCGCTCTGGGGCCAACGTCCTGACTTTC
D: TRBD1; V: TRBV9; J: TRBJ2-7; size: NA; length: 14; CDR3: CASSPGQSTYEQYF; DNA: TGTGCCAGCAGCCCGGGACAGAGTACCTACGAGCAGTACTTC
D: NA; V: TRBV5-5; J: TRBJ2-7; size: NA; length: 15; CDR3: CASSGRFFGVYEQYF; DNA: TGTGCCAGCAGCGGGAGATTCTTCGGGGTTTACGAGCAGTACTTC
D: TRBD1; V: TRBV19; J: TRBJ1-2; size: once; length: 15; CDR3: CASYATTGGSEGYTF; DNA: TGTGCCAGCTACGCCACGACAGGGGGCTCGGAAGGCTACACCTTC
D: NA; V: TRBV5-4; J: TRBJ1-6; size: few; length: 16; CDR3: CASSLAGGSYNSPLHF; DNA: TGTGCCAGCAGCTTGGCCGGGGGCTCCTATAATTCACCCCTCCACTTT
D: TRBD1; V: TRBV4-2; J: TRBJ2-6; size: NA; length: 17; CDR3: CASSQSTGEAGANVLTF; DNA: TGTGCCAGCAGCCAGAGTACAGGGGAAGCTGGGGCCAACGTCCTGACTTTC
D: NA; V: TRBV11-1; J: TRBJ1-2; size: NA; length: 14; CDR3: CASSPGRGDYGYTF; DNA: TGTGCCAGCAGCCCCGGCAGGGGCGACTATGGCTACACCTTC
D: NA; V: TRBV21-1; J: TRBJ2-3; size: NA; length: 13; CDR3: CARLAETVDTQYF; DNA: TGTGCCAGGTTAGCGGAAACTGTAGATACGCAGTATTTT
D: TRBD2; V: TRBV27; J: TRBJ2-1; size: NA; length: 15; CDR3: CASSLPLAGIGEQFF; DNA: TGTGCCAGCAGTTTGCCACTAGCGGGGATAGGTGAGCAGTTCTTC
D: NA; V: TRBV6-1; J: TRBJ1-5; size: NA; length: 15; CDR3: CASSEIGTGNQPQHF; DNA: TGTGCCAGCAGTGAAATAGGCACAGGTAATCAGCCCCAGCATTTT
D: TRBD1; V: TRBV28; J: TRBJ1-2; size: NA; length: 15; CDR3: CASSSTGTGGYGYTF; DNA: TGTGCCAGCAGCAGTACCGGGACAGGAGGCTATGGCTACACCTTC
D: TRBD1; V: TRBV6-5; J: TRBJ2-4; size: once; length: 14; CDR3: CASSYGTGRNIQYF; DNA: TGTGCCAGCAGTTACGGGACAGGGCGAAACATTCAGTACTTC
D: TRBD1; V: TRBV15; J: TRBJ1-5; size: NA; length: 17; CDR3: CATSRDPGQVNNQPQHF; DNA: TGTGCCACCAGCAGGGATCCGGGACAGGTGAACAATCAGCCCCAGCATTTT
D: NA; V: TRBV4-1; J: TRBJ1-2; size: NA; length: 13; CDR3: CASSQGQDYGYTF; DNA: TGCGCCAGCAGCCAAGGACAGGACTATGGCTACACCTTC
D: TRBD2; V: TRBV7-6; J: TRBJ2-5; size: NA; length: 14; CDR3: CASSTRGGGKTQYF; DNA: TGTGCCAGCAGCACCCGGGGGGGTGGTAAGACCCAGTACTTC
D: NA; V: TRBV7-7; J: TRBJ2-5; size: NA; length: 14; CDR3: CASSATDKVETQYF; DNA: TGTGCTAGCAGCGCAACGGACAAGGTGGAGACCCAGTACTTC
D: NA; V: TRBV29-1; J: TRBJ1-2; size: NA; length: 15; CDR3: CSVDEDSTENYGYTF; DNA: TGCAGCGTTGACGAAGACTCGACGGAAAACTATGGCTACACCTTC